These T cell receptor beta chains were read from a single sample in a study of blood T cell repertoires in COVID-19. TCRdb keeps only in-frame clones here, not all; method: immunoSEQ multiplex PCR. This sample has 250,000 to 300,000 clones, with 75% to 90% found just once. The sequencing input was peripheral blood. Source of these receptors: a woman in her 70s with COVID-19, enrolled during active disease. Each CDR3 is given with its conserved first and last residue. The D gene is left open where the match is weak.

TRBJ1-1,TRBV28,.,TGTGCCAGCAGTCCCGCAGGCGTTGAAGCTTTCTTT,CASSPAGVEAFF
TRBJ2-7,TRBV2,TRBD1,TGTGCCAGCAGGCATGACAGGGTAGAGCAGTACTTC,CASRHDRVEQYF
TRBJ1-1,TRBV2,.,TGTGCCAGCTCCGCCTCGACAGGAAACACTGAAGCTTTCTTT,CASSASTGNTEAFF
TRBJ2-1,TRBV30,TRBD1,TGTGCCTGGAGTGCCGGGACAGCCTACAATGAGCAGTTCTTC,CAWSAGTAYNEQFF
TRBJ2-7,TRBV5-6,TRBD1,TGTGCCACAAGGACAGGGTTAAACTACGGGGAGCAGTACTTC,CATRTGLNYGEQYF
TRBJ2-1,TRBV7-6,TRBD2,TGTGCCAGCAGCTTAGAGTCGGCTAGCGGGTACAATGAGCAGTTCTTC,CASSLESASGYNEQFF
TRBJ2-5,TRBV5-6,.,TGTGCCAGCAGCGGTACTAGGGTAGAGACCCAGTACTTC,CASSGTRVETQYF
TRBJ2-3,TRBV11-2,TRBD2,TGTGCCAGCAGTCCACGACTAGCGGCCAGCACAGATACGCAGTATTTT,CASSPRLAASTDTQYF
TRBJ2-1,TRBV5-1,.,TGCGCCAGCAGCTTAGGACCTCAGGGCGGTGAGCAGTTCTTC,CASSLGPQGGEQFF
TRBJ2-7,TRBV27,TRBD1,TGTGCCAGCAGTTTCGCCGGGACAGGCTCCTACGAGCAGTACTTC,CASSFAGTGSYEQYF
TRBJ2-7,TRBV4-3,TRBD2,TGCGCCAGCAGCCGCGGGACTAGCGGGATCTACGAGCAGTACTTC,CASSRGTSGIYEQYF
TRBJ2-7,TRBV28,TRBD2,TGTGCCAGCAGGGGGACTAGCGATGGCGAGCAGTACTTC,CASRGTSDGEQYF
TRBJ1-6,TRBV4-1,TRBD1,TGCGCCAGCAGCCAAGTTTTGGGGACAGGGGTTTCACCCCTCCACTTT,CASSQVLGTGVSPLHF
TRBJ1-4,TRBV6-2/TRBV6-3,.,TGTGCCAGCAGTTACACAGGGCATGAAAAACTGTTTTTT,CASSYTGHEKLFF
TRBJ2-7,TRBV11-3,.,TGTGCCAGCAGCTTCCTGTCTGCTCGGGAGTACTTC,CASSFLSAREYF
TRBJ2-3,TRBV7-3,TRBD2,TGTGCCAGCAGCCCGGGCGGGAGGTCAGATACGCAGTATTTT,CASSPGGRSDTQYF